This T cell receptor (beta chain) was identified during a study of blood T cell repertoires in COVID-19. Germline V gene data show CDR1 as SGHAT and CDR2 as FQNNGV. With V trimmed by 1 base and J by 6 bases, 8 bases remained unmatched. This CDR3 comprises 16 residues. Using immunoSEQ multiplex PCR, the repertoire was profiled, and TCRdb retains in-frame clones only, with some absent. The top ten hold about 10% of the sample, which has approximately 130,000 clones, around 78% seen once. The rearrangement uses TRBV11-2 and TRBJ2-1; 8 bases agree with TRBD1. Source material: peripheral blood. This sequence originates from a human donor in a cohort sampled during active COVID-19. CDR3 sequence reads: CASSLVSGGLSNEQFF. The CDR3 bases are TGTGCCAGCAGCTTAGTTTCAGGGGGCCTAAGCAATGAGCAGTTCTTC.